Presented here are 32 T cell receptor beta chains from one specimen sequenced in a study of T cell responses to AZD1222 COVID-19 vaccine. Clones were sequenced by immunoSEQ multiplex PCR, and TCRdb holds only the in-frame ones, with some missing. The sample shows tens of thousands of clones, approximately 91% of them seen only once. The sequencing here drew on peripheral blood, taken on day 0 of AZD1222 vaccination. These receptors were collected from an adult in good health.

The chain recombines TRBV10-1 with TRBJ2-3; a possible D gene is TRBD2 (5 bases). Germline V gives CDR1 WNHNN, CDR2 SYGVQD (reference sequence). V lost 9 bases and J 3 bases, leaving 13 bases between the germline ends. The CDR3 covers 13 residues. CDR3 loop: CASFGVLTDTQYF. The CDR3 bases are TGCGCCAGTTTCGGGGTCTTGACAGATACGCAGTATTTT.

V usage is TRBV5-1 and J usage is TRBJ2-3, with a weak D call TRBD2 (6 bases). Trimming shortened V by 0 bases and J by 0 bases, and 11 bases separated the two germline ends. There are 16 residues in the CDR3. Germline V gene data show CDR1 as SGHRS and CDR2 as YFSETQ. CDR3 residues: CASSLGGGDSTDTQYF. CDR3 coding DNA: TGCGCCAGCAGCTTGGGAGGCGGGGATAGCACAGATACGCAGTATTTT.

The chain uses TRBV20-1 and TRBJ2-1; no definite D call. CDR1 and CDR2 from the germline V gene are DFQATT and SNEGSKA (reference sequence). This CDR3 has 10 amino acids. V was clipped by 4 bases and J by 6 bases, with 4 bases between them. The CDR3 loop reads CSATGNEQFF. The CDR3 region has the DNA TGCAGTGCTACCGGCAATGAGCAGTTCTTC.

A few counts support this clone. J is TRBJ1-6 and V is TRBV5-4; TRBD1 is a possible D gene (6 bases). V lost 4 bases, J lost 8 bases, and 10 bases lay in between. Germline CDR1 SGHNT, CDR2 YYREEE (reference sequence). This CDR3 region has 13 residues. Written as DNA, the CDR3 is TGTGCCAGCAGCCAGGGGATGGATTCACCCCTCCACTTT. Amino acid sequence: CASSQGMDSPLHF.

The CDR3 spells CASSARTSGSETQYF. DNA for the CDR3: TGTGCCAGCAGCGCGCGGACTAGCGGGAGTGAGACCCAGTACTTC. The chain employs TRBV11-2 and TRBJ2-5, with 13 positions matching TRBD2. Germline CDR1 reads SGHAT; CDR2 reads FQNNGV. V lost 5 bases and J lost 5; bases outside the gene matches: 5. CDR3 size: 15 residues.

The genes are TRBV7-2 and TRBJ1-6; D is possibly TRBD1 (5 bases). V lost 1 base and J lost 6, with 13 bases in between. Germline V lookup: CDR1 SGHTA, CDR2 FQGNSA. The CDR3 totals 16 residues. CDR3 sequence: CASSLVPGPTNSPLHF. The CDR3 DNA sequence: TGTGCCAGCAGCTTAGTTCCGGGGCCGACTAATTCACCCCTCCACTTT.

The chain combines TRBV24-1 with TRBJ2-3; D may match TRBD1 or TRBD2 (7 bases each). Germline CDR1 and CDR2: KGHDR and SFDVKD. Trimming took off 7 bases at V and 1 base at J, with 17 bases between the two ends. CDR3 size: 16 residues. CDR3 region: CATSKGEGARTDTQYF. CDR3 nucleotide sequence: TGTGCCACCAGCAAGGGGGAGGGGGCCCGCACAGATACGCAGTATTTT.

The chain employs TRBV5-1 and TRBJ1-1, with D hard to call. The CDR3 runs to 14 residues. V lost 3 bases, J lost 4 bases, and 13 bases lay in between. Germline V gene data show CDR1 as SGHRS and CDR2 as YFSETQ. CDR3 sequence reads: CASSWNGEGTEAFF. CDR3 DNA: TGCGCCAGCAGCTGGAACGGGGAAGGCACTGAAGCTTTCTTT.

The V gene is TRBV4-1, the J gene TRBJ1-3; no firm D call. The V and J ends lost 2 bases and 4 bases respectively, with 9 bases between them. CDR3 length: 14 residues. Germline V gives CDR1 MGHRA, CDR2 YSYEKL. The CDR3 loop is CASSQRSGGNTIYF. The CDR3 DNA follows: TGCGCCAGCAGCCAAAGGTCGGGCGGAAACACCATATATTTT.

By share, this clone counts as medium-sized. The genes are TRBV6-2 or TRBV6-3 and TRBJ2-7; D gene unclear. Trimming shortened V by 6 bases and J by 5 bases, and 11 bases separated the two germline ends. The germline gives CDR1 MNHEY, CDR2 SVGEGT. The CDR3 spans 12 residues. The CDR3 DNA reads TGTGCCAGCAGCCCACCGTGGCACGAGCAGTACTTC. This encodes CASSPPWHEQYF.

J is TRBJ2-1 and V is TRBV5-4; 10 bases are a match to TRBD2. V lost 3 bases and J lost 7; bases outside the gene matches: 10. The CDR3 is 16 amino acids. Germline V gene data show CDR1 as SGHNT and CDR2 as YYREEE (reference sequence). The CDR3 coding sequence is TGTGCCAGCAGCTCCGGTGGACTAGCGGAGGGGAATGAGCAGTTCTTC. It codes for CASSSGGLAEGNEQFF.

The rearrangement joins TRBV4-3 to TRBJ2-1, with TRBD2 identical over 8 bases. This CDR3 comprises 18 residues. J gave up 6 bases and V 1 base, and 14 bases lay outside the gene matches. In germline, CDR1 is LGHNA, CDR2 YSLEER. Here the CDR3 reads CASSQGGLAGADGNEQFF. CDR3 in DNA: TGCGCCAGCAGCCAAGGGGGGCTAGCGGGTGCCGACGGCAATGAGCAGTTCTTC.

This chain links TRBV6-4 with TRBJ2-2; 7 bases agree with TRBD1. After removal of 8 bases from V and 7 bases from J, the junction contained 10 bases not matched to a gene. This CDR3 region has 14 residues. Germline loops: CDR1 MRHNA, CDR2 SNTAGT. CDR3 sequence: CASRIQGDYGELFF. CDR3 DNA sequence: TGTGCCAGCCGTATCCAGGGGGATTACGGGGAGCTGTTTTTT.

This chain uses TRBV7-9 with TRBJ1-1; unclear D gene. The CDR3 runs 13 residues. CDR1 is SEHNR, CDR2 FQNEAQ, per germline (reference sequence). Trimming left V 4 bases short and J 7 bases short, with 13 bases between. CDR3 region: CASSSGYAGEAFF. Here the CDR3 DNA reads TGTGCCAGCAGCTCGGGATACGCAGGTGAAGCTTTCTTT.

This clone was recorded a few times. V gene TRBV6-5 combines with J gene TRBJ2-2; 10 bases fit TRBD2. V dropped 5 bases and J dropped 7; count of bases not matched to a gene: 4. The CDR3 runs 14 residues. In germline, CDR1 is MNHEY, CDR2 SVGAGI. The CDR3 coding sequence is TGTGCCAGCAGTAGCGGGAGGGGGATCGGGGAGCTGTTTTTT. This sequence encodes CASSSGRGIGELFF.

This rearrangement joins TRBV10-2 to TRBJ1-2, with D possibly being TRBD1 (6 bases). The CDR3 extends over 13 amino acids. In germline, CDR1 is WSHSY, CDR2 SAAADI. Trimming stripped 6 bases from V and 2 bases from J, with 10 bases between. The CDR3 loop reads CASSTGQNYGYTF. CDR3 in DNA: TGCGCCAGCAGCACCGGACAGAACTATGGCTACACCTTC.

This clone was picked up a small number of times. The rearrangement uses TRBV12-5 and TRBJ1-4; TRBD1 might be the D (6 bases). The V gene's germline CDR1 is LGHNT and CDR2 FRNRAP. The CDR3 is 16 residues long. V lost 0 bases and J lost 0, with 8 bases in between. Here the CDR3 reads CASGLVRGTTNEKLFF. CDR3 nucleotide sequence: TGTGCTAGTGGTTTGGTAAGGGGGACAACTAATGAAAAACTGTTTTTT.

The CDR3 region is CASSQARDSPLHF. The CDR3 nucleotides read TGTGCCAGCAGCCAGGCCAGGGATTCACCCCTCCACTTT. The chain is built from TRBV3-1 (or the pseudogene TRBV3-2) and TRBJ1-6, with D tentatively TRBD1 (5 bases). CDR1 is LGHDT, CDR2 YNNKEL, per germline (reference sequence). CDR3 length equals 13 residues. V lost 3 bases and J 8 bases, leaving 8 bases between the germline ends.

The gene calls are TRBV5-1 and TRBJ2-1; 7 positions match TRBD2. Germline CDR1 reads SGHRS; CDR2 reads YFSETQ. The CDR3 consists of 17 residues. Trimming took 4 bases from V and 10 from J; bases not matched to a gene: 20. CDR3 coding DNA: TGCGCCAGCAGCCCCTGGGGGGGGAGGCCCCGGGAGAGAGAGCAGTTCTTC. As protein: CASSPWGGRPREREQFF. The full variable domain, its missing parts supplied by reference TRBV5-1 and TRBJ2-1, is KAGVTQTPRYLIKTRGQQVTLSCSPISGHRSVSWYQQTPGQGLQFLFEYFSETQRNKGNFPGRFSGRQFSNSRSEMNVSTLELGDSALYLCASSPWGGRPREREQFFGPGTRLTVL.

The CDR3 nucleotides are TGCGCCAGCAGCCCGGGAGGGGGGCTATTAGCCGGGGAGCTGTTTTTT. Protein sequence: CASSPGGGLLAGELFF. The genes are TRBV4-1 and TRBJ2-2; 8 nucleotides align to TRBD2. The germline gives CDR1 MGHRA, CDR2 YSYEKL. This CDR3 has 16 amino acids. Trimming took 4 bases from V and 6 from J; bases not matched to a gene: 10.

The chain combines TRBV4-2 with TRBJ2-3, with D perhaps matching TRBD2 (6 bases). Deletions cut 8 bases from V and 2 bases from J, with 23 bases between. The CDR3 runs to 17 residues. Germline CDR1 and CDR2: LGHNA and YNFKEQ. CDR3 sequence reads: CASGLPGAGTVTDTQYF. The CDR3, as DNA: TGTGCCAGCGGGTTACCCGGCGCGGGAACTGTCACAGATACGCAGTATTTT.

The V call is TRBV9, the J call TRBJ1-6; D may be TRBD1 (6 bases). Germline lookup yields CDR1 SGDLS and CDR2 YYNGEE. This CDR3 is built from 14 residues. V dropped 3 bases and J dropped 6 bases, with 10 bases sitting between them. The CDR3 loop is CASSADSLNSPLHF. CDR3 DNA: TGTGCCAGCAGCGCGGACAGTCTTAATTCACCCCTCCACTTT.

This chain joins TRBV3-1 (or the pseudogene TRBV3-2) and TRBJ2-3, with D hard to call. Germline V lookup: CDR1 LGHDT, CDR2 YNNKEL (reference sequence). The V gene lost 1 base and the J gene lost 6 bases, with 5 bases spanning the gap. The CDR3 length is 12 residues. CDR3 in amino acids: CASSQGVDTQYF. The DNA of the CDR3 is TGTGCCAGCAGCCAAGGTGTGGATACGCAGTATTTT.

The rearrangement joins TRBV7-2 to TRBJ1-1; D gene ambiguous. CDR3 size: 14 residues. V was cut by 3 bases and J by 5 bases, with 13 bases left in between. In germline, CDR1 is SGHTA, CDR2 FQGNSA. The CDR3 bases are TGTGCCAGCAGCTTTATCGGAGGCGGGACTGAAGCTTTCTTT. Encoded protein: CASSFIGGGTEAFF. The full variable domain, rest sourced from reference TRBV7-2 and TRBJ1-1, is GAGVSQSPSNKVTEKGKDVELRCDPISGHTALYWYRQSLGQGLEFLIYFQGNSAPDKSGLPSDRFSAERTGGSVSTLTIQRTQQEDSAVYLCASSFIGGGTEAFFGQGTRLTVV.

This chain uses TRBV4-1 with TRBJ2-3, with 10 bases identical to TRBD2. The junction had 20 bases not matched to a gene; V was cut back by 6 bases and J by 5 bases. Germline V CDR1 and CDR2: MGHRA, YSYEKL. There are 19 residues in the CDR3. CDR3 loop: CASRGGRSGRAGVEDTQYF. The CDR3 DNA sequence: TGCGCCAGCAGGGGGGGGCGAAGCGGGAGGGCCGGGGTAGAAGATACGCAGTATTTT.

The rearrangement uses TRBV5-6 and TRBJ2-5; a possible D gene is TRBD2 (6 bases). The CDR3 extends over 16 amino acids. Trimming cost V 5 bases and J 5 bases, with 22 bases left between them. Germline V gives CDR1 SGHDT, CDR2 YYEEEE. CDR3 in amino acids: CASRPLGLSKVETQYF. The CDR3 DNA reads TGTGCCAGCAGACCCCTGGGACTCTCAAAGGTCGAGACCCAGTACTTC.

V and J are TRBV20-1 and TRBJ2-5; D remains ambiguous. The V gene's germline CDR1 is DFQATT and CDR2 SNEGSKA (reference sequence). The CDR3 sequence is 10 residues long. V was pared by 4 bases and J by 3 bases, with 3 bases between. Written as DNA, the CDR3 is TGCAGTGCTATTGAAGAGACCCAGTACTTC. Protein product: CSAIEETQYF.

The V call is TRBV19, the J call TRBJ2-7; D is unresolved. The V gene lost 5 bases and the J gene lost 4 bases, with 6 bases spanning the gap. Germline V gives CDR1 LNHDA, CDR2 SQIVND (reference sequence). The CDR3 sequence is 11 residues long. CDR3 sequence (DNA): TGTGCCAGTAGTCTGGGTTACGAGCAGTACTTC. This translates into CASSLGYEQYF.

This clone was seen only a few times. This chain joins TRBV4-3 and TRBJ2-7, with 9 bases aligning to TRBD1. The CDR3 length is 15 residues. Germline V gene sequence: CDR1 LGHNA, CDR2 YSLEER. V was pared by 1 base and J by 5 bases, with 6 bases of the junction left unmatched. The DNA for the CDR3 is TGCGCCAGCAGCCAAGCCGGGACAGGGCTGCACGAGCAGTACTTC. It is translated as CASSQAGTGLHEQYF.

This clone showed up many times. In DNA, the CDR3 is TGTGCCAGCAGCCAAGATCTTGGGGGGTGGACTGAAGCTTTCTTT. It is translated as CASSQDLGGWTEAFF. The chain recombines TRBV3-1 (or the pseudogene TRBV3-2) with TRBJ1-1; the D gene is possibly TRBD1 (5 bases). The CDR3 is 15 amino acids. Looked up from germline, CDR1 is LGHDT and CDR2 is YNNKEL (reference sequence). V lost 0 bases, J lost 5 bases, and 13 bases lay in between.

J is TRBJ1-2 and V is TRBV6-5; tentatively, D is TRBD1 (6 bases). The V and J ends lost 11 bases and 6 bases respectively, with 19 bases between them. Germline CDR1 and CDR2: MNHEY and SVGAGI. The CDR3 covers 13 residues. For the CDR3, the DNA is TGTGCCCGTGACAGGAAGAATCTTGATGGCTACACCTTC. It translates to CARDRKNLDGYTF.

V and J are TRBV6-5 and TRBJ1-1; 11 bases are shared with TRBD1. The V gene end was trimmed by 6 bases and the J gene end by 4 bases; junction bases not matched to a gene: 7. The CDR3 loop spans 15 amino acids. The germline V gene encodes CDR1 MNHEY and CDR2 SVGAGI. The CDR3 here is CASSGPGQGGTEAFF. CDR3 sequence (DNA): TGTGCCAGCAGCGGACCGGGACAGGGGGGCACTGAAGCTTTCTTT.